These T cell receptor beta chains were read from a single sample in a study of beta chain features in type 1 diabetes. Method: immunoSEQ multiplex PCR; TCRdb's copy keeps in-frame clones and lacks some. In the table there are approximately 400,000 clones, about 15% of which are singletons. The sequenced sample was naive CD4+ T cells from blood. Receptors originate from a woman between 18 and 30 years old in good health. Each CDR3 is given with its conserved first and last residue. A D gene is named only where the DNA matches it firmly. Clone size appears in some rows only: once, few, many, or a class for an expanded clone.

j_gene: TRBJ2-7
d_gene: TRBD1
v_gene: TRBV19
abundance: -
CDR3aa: CASRWAGTAIYEQYF
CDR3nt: TGTGCCAGTAGATGGGCCGGGACAGCAATCTACGAGCAGTACTTC

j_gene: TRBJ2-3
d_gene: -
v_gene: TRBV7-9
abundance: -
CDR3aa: CASSNAAGRLIDTQYF
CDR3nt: TGTGCCAGCAGCAATGCCGCGGGACGGTTAATAGATACGCAGTATTTT

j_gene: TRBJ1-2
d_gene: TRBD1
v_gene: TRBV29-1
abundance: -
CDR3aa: CSENAPGQGIGYTF
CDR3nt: TGCAGCGAGAACGCTCCGGGACAGGGTATCGGCTACACCTTC

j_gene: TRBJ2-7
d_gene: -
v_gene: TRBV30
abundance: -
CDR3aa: CAWLPVGTLTYEQYF
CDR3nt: TGTGCCTGGCTTCCGGTGGGGACACTAACCTACGAGCAGTACTTC

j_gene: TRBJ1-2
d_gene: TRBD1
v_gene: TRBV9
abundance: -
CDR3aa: CASSQGQGVSFYGYTF
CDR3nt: TGTGCCAGCAGCCAGGGACAGGGGGTGTCGTTTTATGGCTACACCTTC

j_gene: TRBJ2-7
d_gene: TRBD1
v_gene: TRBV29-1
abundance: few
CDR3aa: CSAGTDFYEQYF
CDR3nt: TGCAGCGCCGGGACAGATTTCTACGAGCAGTACTTC

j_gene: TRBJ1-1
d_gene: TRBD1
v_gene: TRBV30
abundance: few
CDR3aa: CACKPSRDRLEAFF
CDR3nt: TGTGCCTGCAAGCCCAGCCGGGACAGGCTTGAAGCTTTCTTT

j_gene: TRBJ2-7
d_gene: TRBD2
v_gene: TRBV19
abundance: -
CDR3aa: CASSIRTSGRSSYEQYF
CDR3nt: TGTGCCAGTAGTATCCGGACTAGCGGGAGGAGCTCCTACGAGCAGTACTTC

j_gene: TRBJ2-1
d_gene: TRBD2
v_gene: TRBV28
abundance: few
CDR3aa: CASSHIAGGTYNEQFF
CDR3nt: TGTGCCAGCAGTCACATAGCGGGAGGGACATACAATGAGCAGTTCTTC

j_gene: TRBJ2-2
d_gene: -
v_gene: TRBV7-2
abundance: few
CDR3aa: CASSSPEAGELFF
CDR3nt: TGTGCCAGCAGCTCCCCAGAAGCCGGGGAGCTGTTTTTT

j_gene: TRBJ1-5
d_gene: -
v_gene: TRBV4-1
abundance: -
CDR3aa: CASSPRVAASNQPQHF
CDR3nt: TGCGCCAGCAGCCCCCGGGTAGCCGCTAGCAATCAGCCCCAGCATTTT

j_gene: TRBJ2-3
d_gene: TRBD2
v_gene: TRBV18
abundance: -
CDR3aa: CASSPASGSTDTQYF
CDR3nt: TGTGCCAGCTCACCGGCTAGCGGAAGCACAGATACGCAGTATTTT

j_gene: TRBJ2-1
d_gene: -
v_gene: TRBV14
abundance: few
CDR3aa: CASSQDGTGWVKDEQFF
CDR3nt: TGTGCCAGCAGCCAAGATGGCACGGGGTGGGTCAAGGATGAGCAGTTCTTC

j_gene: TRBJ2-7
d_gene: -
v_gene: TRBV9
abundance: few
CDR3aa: CASSVAAGVFYEQYF
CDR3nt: TGTGCCAGCAGCGTAGCTGCAGGGGTCTTCTACGAGCAGTACTTC

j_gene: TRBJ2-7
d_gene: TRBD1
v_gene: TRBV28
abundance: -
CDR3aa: CASSSSGQGLTYEQYF
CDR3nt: TGTGCCAGCAGTTCCTCTGGACAGGGTTTAACCTACGAGCAGTACTTC